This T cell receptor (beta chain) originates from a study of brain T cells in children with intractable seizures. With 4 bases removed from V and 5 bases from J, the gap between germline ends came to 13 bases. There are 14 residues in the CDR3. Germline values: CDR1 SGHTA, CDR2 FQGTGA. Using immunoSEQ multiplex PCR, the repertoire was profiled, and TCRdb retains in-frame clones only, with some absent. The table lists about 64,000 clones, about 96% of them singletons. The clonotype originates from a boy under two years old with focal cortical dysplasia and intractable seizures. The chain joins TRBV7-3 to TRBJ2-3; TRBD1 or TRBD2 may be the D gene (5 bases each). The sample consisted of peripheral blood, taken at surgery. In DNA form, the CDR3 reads TGTGCCAGCAGCTCCGGGCCAGGGAGAGATACGCAGTATTTT. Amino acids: CASSSGPGRDTQYF.